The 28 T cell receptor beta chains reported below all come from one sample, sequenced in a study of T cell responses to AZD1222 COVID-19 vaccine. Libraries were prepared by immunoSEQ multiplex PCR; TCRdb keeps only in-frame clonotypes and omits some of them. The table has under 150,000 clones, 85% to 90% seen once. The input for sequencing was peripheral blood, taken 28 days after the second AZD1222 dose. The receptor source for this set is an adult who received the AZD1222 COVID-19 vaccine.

Written as DNA, the CDR3 is TGTGCCAGCAGTACCGCGGGACTAGCGGGGGCTATGGACTCCTACGAGCAGTACTTC. This translates into CASSTAGLAGAMDSYEQYF. The chain carries TRBV28 and TRBJ2-7; 14 bases fit TRBD2. The CDR3 sequence is 19 residues long. The trim removed 5 bases at V and 0 bases at J, leaving 12 bases unmatched. CDR1 is MDHEN and CDR2 is SYDVKM in the germline V gene.

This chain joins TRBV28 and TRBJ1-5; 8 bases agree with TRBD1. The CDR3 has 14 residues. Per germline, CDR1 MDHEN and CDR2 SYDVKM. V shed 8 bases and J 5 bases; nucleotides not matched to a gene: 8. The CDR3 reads CASQDRVMYQPQHF. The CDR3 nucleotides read TGTGCCAGCCAGGACAGGGTTATGTATCAGCCCCAGCATTTT.

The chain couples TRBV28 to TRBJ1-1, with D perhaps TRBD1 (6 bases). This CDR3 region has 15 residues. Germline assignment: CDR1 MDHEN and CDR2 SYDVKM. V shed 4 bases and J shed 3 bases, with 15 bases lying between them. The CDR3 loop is CASSSSGWTDTEAFF. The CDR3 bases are TGTGCCAGCAGTTCGAGCGGATGGACAGACACTGAAGCTTTCTTT.

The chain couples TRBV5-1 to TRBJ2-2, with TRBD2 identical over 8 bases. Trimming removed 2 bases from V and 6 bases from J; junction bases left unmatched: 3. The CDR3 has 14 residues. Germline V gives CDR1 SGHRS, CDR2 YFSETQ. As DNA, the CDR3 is TGCGCCAGCAGCTTAAGCGGGAGAGCCGGGGAGCTGTTTTTT. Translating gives CASSLSGRAGELFF.

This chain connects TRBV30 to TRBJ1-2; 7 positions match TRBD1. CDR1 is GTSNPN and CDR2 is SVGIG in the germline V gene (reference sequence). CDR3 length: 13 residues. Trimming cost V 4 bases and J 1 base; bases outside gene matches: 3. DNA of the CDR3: TGTGCCTGGAATCAGGGGGGTAACTATGGCTACACCTTC. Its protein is CAWNQGGNYGYTF. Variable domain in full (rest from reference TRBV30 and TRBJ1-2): SQTIHQWPATLVQPVGSPLSLECTVEGTSNPNLYWYRQAAGRGLQLLFYSVGIGQISSEVPQNLSASRPQDRQFILSSKKLLLSDSGFYLCAWNQGGNYGYTFGSGTRLTVV.

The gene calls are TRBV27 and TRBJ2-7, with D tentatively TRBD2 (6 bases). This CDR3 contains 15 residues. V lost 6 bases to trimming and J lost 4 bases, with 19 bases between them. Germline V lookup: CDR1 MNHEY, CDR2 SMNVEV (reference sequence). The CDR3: CASRRTPGLHYEQYF. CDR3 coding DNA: TGTGCCAGCAGGAGAACACCGGGACTTCATTACGAGCAGTACTTC.

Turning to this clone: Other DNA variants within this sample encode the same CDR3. The CDR3 here is CASSLGAYNYEQYF. The CDR3 bases are TGTGCCAGCAGCTTAGGTGCATATAACTACGAGCAGTACTTC. The J gene is TRBJ2-7, the V gene TRBV11-2; D gene unclear. This CDR3 spans 14 amino acids. Per the germline V gene, CDR1 is SGHAT and CDR2 is FQNNGV. V lost 1 base and J lost 3, with 10 bases in between.

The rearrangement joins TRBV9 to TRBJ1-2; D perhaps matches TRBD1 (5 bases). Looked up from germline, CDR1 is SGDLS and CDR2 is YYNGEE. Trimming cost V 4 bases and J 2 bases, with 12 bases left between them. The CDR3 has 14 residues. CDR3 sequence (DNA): TGTGCCAGCAGCTCCCGGGGGGGGAACTATGGCTACACCTTC. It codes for CASSSRGGNYGYTF.

The CDR3 spells CASSVQIGFTEAFF. CDR3 nucleotides: TGTGCCAGCAGCGTACAAATTGGATTCACTGAAGCTTTCTTT. V is TRBV11-2 and J is TRBJ1-1, with no clear D. CDR3 size: 14 residues. V lost 5 bases, J lost 4 bases, and 14 bases lay in between. The germline V gene encodes CDR1 SGHAT and CDR2 FQNNGV.

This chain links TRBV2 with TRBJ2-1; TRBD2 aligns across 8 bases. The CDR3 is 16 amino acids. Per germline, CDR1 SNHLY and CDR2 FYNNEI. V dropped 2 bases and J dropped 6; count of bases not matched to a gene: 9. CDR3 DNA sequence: TGTGCCAGCAGTGAACCGGGACTAGGAGGGCTCAATGAGCAGTTCTTC. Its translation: CASSEPGLGGLNEQFF.

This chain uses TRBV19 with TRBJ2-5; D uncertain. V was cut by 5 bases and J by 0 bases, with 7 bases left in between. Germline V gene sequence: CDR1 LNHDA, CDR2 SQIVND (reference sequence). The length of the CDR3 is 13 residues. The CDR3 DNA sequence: TGTGCCAGTAGTTGGCCCAACCAAGAGACCCAGTACTTC. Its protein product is CASSWPNQETQYF.

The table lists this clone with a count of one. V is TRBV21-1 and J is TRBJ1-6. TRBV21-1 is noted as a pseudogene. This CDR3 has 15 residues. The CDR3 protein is CASSPRRGVYSPLHF. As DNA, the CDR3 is TGTGCCAGCAGCCCTCGTAGGGGGGTTTATTCACCCCTCCACTTT.

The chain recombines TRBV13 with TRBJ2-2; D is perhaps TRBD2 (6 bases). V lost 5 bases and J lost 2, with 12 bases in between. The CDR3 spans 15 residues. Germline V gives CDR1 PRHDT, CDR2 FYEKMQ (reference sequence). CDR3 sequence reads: CASSLGTGNTGELFF. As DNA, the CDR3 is TGTGCCAGCAGCCTCGGGACTGGAAACACCGGGGAGCTGTTTTTT.

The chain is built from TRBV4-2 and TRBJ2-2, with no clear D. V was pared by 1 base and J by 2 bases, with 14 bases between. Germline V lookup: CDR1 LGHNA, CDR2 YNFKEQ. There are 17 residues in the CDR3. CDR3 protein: CASSQVDVGPNTGELFF. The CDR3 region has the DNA TGTGCCAGCAGCCAAGTCGATGTTGGACCTAACACCGGGGAGCTGTTTTTT.

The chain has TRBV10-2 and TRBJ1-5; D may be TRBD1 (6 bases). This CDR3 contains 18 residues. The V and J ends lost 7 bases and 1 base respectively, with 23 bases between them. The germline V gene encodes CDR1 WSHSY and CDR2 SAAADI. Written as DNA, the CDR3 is TGCGCCAGCAAGAAAGGCAGGGGAGGAGATTTCAGCAATCAGCCCCAGCATTTT. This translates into CASKKGRGGDFSNQPQHF.

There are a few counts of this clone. The CDR3 region is CASSESGVRDTGELFF. CDR3 coding DNA: TGCGCCAGCAGTGAAAGCGGGGTTCGGGACACCGGGGAGCTGTTTTTT. This chain links TRBV10-1 with TRBJ2-2; 7 nucleotides line up with TRBD2. The CDR3 length is 16 residues. Germline trimming cut 3 bases from V and 3 bases from J; bases unmatched to any gene: 7. CDR1 and CDR2 from the germline V gene are WNHNN and SYGVQD (reference sequence).

This CDR3 is CASSNPSYEQYF. The CDR3 DNA reads as TGTGCCAGCAGCAACCCTTCCTACGAGCAGTACTTC. The chain has TRBV7-2 and TRBJ2-7; D is undetermined. Deletions cut 5 bases from V and 1 base from J, with 6 bases between. The CDR3 length is 12 residues. The germline gives CDR1 SGHTA, CDR2 FQGNSA.

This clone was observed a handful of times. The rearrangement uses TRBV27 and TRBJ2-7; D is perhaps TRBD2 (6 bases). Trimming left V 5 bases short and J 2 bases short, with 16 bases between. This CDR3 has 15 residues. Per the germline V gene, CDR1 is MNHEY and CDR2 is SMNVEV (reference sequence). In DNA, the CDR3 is TGTGCCAGCAGTGCAGGTGGAGCGGGTACCTACGAGCAGTACTTC. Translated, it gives CASSAGGAGTYEQYF.

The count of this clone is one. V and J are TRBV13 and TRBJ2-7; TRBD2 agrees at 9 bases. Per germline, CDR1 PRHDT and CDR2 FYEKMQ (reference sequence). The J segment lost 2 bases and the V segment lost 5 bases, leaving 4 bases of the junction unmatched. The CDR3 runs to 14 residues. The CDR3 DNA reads TGTGCCAGCAGCCGTAGCGGGAGTGCCTACGAGCAGTACTTC. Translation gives CASSRSGSAYEQYF. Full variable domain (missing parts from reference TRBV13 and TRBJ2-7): AAGVIQSPRHLIKEKRETATLKCYPIPRHDTVYWYQQGPGQDPQFLISFYEKMQSDKGSIPDRFSAQQFSDYHSELNMSSLELGDSALYFCASSRSGSAYEQYFGPGTRLTVT.

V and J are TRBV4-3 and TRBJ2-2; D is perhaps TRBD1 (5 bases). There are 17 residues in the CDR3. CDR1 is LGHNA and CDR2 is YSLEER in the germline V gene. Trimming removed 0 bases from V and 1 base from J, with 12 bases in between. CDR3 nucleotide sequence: TGCGCCAGCAGCCAAGATCTGGCAGGGATGAACACCGGGGAGCTGTTTTTT. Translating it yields CASSQDLAGMNTGELFF.

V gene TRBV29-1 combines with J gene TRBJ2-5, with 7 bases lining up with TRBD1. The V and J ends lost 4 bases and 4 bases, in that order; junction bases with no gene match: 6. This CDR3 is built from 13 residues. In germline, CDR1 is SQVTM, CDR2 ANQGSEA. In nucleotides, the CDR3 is TGCAGCGTTGCCCGACAGGGACCAGAGACCCAGTACTTC. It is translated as CSVARQGPETQYF.

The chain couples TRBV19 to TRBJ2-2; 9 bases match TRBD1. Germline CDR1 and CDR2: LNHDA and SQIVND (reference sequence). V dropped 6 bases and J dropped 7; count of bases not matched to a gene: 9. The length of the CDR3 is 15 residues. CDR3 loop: CASSRGTGRFGELFF. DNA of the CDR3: TGTGCCAGTAGCCGCGGGACAGGGCGATTCGGGGAGCTGTTTTTT.

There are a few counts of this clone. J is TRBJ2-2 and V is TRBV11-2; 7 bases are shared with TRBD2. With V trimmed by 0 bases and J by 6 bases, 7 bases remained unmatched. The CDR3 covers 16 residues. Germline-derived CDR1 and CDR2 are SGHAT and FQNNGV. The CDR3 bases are TGTGCCAGCAGCTTAGAAGGCGGGAGAGGCTCCGGGGAGCTGTTTTTT. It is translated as CASSLEGGRGSGELFF.

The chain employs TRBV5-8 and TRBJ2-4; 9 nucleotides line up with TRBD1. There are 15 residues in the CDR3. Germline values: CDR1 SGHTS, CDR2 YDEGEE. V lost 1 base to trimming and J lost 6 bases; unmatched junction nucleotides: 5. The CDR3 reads CASSLSLTGGNIQYF. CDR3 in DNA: TGTGCCAGCAGCTTGAGTTTGACAGGGGGAAACATTCAGTACTTC.

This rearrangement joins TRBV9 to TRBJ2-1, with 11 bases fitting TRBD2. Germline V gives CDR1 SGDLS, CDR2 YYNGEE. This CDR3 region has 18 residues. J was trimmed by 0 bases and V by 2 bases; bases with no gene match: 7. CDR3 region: CASSVSLAGVSSYNEQFF. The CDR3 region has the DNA TGTGCCAGCAGCGTGTCACTAGCGGGGGTCAGCTCCTACAATGAGCAGTTCTTC.

The CDR3 region has the DNA TGTGCCAGCAGCTCGGGGAAGAACACTGAAGCTTTCTTT. As protein: CASSSGKNTEAFF. The rearrangement links TRBV5-4 to TRBJ1-1; D remains unclear. CDR3 length: 13 residues. CDR1 is SGHNT, CDR2 YYREEE, per germline (reference sequence). Trimming removed 3 bases at V and 1 base at J, with 7 bases between.

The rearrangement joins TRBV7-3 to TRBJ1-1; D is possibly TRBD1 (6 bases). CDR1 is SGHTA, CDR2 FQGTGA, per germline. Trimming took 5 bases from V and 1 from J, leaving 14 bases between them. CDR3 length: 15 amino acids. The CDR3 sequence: CASSPPPGENTEAFF. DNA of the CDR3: TGTGCCAGCAGCCCCCCCCCAGGGGAGAACACTGAAGCTTTCTTT. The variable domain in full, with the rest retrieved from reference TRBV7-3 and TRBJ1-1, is GAGVSQTPSNKVTEKGKYVELRCDPISGHTALYWYRQSLGQGPEFLIYFQGTGAADDSGLPNDRFFAVRPEGSVSTLKIQRTERGDSAVYLCASSPPPGENTEAFFGQGTRLTVV.

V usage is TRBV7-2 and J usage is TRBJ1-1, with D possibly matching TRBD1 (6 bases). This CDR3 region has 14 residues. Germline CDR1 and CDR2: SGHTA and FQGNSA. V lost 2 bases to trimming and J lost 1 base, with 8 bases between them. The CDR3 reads CASSLLTGNTEAFF. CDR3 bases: TGTGCCAGCAGCTTATTGACAGGGAACACTGAAGCTTTCTTT.